This T cell receptor beta chain emerged from a study of shared clonotypes between healthy human individuals. Turning to the study itself: Three men and a couple of women, aged 18 to 49, were donors.

The split of CD4+ cells yielded CD45RA+ naive and CD45RA-negative memory subsets. V lost 6 bases to trimming and J lost 1 base; unmatched junction nucleotides: 2. Germline assignment: CDR1 MDHEN and CDR2 SYDVKM. The CDR3 sequence is 13 residues long. Several immunoSEQ 96-well plates shared each subset's DNA, each plate a replicate. Only in-frame clones appear in the TCRdb table, and some are missing; sequencing was by immunoSEQ multiplex PCR. Among 2 million to 2.5 million clones listed, roughly 90% were seen once. With regard to this clone: This sample also contains other DNA sequences that code for the same CDR3.

This TCR derives from a man in his late teens or twenties in good health. Some clones in this sample may be carry-over from other donors' samples. Sequencing was carried out using naive CD4+ T cells from PBMCs. Subset meaning: CD45RA+ positively selected. J is TRBJ2-7 and V is TRBV28; 8 bases fit TRBD2. Here the CDR3 reads CASSRGGSYEQYF. CDR3 DNA: TGTGCCAGCAGCCGGGGGGGGTCCTACGAGCAGTACTTC.